The sequence of this TCR beta chain was determined in a study of T cell repertoires in cytomegalovirus infection. Across the whole study: Through public TCR beta signatures, both CMV infection and matching HLA type were indicated.

Via MiXCR, TCRdb re-called the reads, giving one row per CDR3 protein. The repertoire consists of 300,000 or so distinct CDR3 sequences, with roughly 24% occurring once and the leading ten covering approximately 15%. This CDR3 has 13 residues. Trimming removed 0 bases from V and 3 bases from J, with 6 bases in between. Germline V gene data show CDR1 as SGHRS and CDR2 as YFSETQ. This clonotype has ten or more counts. This chain links TRBV5-1 with TRBJ1-1; no reliable D call. The receptor's source is a human donor in good health (CMV status not recorded). Some clones in this sample may be carry-over from other donors' samples. Sequencing was done on a sample of PBMCs. The DNA of the CDR3 is TGCGCCAGCAGCTTGGACGGAGACACTGAAGCTTTCTTT. It translates to CASSLDGDTEAFF.